This is a list of T cell receptor beta chains from one sample in a study of blood T cells in healthy people across ages. Each CDR3 protein gets one entry after TCRdb re-called the 5' RACE reads with MiXCR. Among hundreds of thousands of distinct CDR3 sequences listed, 52% were seen once. What was sequenced was blood. These receptors were collected from an elderly woman in good health. CDR3s include the opening cysteine and the closing phenylalanine or tryptophan. D genes are given only for firm matches. The size field is filled for only some rows; it gives once, few, many or a size class.

abundance: many
d_gene: NA
v_gene: TRBV12-3/TRBV12-4
j_gene: TRBJ1-4
CDR3nt: TGTGCCAGCCAGTGGGGGCGAGGGGAAAAACTGTTTTTT
CDR3aa: CASQWGRGEKLFF

abundance: NA
d_gene: TRBD1
v_gene: TRBV7-2
j_gene: TRBJ2-7
CDR3nt: TGTGCCTCCCAGAAGGACAGGGGGGCCAACGAGCAGTACTTC
CDR3aa: CASQKDRGANEQYF

abundance: NA
d_gene: NA
v_gene: TRBV2
j_gene: TRBJ2-5
CDR3nt: TGTGCCAGCATCATCGGGGTCGGGGGAAGGAAGACCCAGTACTTC
CDR3aa: CASIIGVGGRKTQYF

abundance: NA
d_gene: NA
v_gene: TRBV21-1
j_gene: TRBJ1-5
CDR3nt: TGTGCCGGGGAACAAGGGGTACCTAATCAGCCCCAGCATTTT
CDR3aa: CAGEQGVPNQPQHF

abundance: NA
d_gene: NA
v_gene: TRBV5-5
j_gene: TRBJ1-2
CDR3nt: TGTGCCAGCAGCTCTGCAGGGGTCAACGGCTACACCTTC
CDR3aa: CASSSAGVNGYTF

abundance: NA
d_gene: NA
v_gene: TRBV29-1
j_gene: TRBJ2-5
CDR3nt: TGCAGCGTTGTAGAGGAGACCCAGTACTTC
CDR3aa: CSVVEETQYF

abundance: once
d_gene: TRBD1
v_gene: TRBV29-1
j_gene: TRBJ2-7
CDR3nt: TGCAGCGTGAGGGACAGTGGGTTCGAGCAGTACTTC
CDR3aa: CSVRDSGFEQYF

abundance: few
d_gene: NA
v_gene: TRBV25-1
j_gene: TRBJ1-2
CDR3nt: TGTGCCAGCAGCGTAGACACCTCCTTAAACTATGGCTACACCTTC
CDR3aa: CASSVDTSLNYGYTF

abundance: many
d_gene: NA
v_gene: TRBV20-1
j_gene: TRBJ1-2
CDR3nt: TGCAGTGCTAGAGTCCAGGGCCAAGGCTACACCTTC
CDR3aa: CSARVQGQGYTF

abundance: NA
d_gene: TRBD2
v_gene: TRBV29-1
j_gene: TRBJ2-6
CDR3nt: TGCAGCATTGATCTTTCCGCTAGCGGGAGCTCTGGGGCCAACGTCCTGACTTTC
CDR3aa: CSIDLSASGSSGANVLTF

abundance: many
d_gene: NA
v_gene: TRBV3-1
j_gene: TRBJ2-1
CDR3nt: TGTGCCAGCAGGCCCCAAGGAGGTGAGCAGTTCTTC
CDR3aa: CASRPQGGEQFF

abundance: NA
d_gene: NA
v_gene: TRBV12-3/TRBV12-4
j_gene: TRBJ2-2
CDR3nt: TGTGCCAGCAGCCTTACAGGGTTAGGGGAGCTGTTTTTT
CDR3aa: CASSLTGLGELFF

abundance: few
d_gene: TRBD1
v_gene: TRBV6-6
j_gene: TRBJ1-2
CDR3nt: TGTGCCAGCAGATCCCGGGACAGCCTAATTACTAACTATGGCTACACCTTC
CDR3aa: CASRSRDSLITNYGYTF

abundance: NA
d_gene: NA
v_gene: TRBV7-3
j_gene: TRBJ2-5
CDR3nt: TGTGCCAGCAGCTATCCCAGCGCAGGCAATGAGCAGTACTTC
CDR3aa: CASSYPSAGNEQYF

abundance: once
d_gene: NA
v_gene: TRBV6-4
j_gene: TRBJ1-1
CDR3nt: TGTGCCAGCTCTAGGGATGGGGGATACCCTGAAGCTTTCTTT
CDR3aa: CASSRDGGYPEAFF

abundance: NA
d_gene: TRBD1
v_gene: TRBV6-1
j_gene: TRBJ2-7
CDR3nt: TGTGCCAGCCGTTATGTACAGGGGCGATACGAGCAGTACTTC
CDR3aa: CASRYVQGRYEQYF

abundance: NA
d_gene: TRBD1
v_gene: TRBV4-1
j_gene: TRBJ2-1
CDR3nt: TGCGCCAGCAGCCAATCAACAGGGGGCTCCTACAATGAGCAGTTCTTC
CDR3aa: CASSQSTGGSYNEQFF

abundance: once
d_gene: NA
v_gene: TRBV28
j_gene: TRBJ1-3
CDR3nt: TGTGCCAGCAGTCTTCCGGCGGTCTCTGGAAACACCATATATTTT
CDR3aa: CASSLPAVSGNTIYF

abundance: many
d_gene: NA
v_gene: TRBV6-5
j_gene: TRBJ2-1
CDR3nt: TGTGCCAGCAGTTACTCGTTCGTAAATGAGCAGTTCTTC
CDR3aa: CASSYSFVNEQFF

abundance: NA
d_gene: TRBD2
v_gene: TRBV7-9
j_gene: TRBJ2-3
CDR3nt: TGTGCCAGCCCGACTAGCGAGGGGCTAGATACGCAGTATTTT
CDR3aa: CASPTSEGLDTQYF

abundance: few
d_gene: NA
v_gene: TRBV6-2/TRBV6-3
j_gene: TRBJ2-4
CDR3nt: TGTGCCAGCACCCTGGGGACCGCAGCCAAAAACATTCAGTACTTC
CDR3aa: CASTLGTAAKNIQYF

abundance: many
d_gene: NA
v_gene: TRBV27
j_gene: TRBJ2-7
CDR3nt: TGTGCCAGGGGGCGGGTAAGAATCTCCTACGAGCAGTACTTC
CDR3aa: CARGRVRISYEQYF

abundance: once
d_gene: NA
v_gene: TRBV27
j_gene: TRBJ2-7
CDR3nt: TGTGCCAGCAGTATAAGTAGCACGCCTTCCTACGAGCAGTACTTC
CDR3aa: CASSISSTPSYEQYF

abundance: NA
d_gene: NA
v_gene: TRBV30
j_gene: TRBJ1-2
CDR3nt: TGTGCCTGGACACAGGGCCACTATGGCTACACCTTC
CDR3aa: CAWTQGHYGYTF

abundance: NA
d_gene: TRBD1
v_gene: TRBV3-1
j_gene: TRBJ1-2
CDR3nt: TGTGCCAGCAGCCGGGGACAGAGCTCAAACTATGGCTACACCTTC
CDR3aa: CASSRGQSSNYGYTF

abundance: NA
d_gene: TRBD2
v_gene: TRBV7-3
j_gene: TRBJ2-1
CDR3nt: TGTGCCAGCAGCTTAATCCTAGCGGGGACTAATGAGCAGTTCTTC
CDR3aa: CASSLILAGTNEQFF

abundance: NA
d_gene: NA
v_gene: TRBV27
j_gene: TRBJ2-3
CDR3nt: TGTGCCAGCAGTTATGATTTGAACACAGATACGCAGTATTTT
CDR3aa: CASSYDLNTDTQYF